These 2 T cell receptor beta chains were sequenced from one sample in a study of identical twins. TCRdb independently ran MiXCR on the 5' RACE reads; one entry per CDR3 protein. The data show roughly 350,000 distinct CDR3 sequences, approximately 13% seen once. These sequences were also reported in another study, on yellow fever vaccine responses in identical twins.

The sample consisted of CD8+ T cells sorted from blood. All receptors come from a woman younger than 30 in good health.

A few counts support this clonotype. The rearrangement links TRBV27 to TRBJ2-7; no definite D call. There are 14 residues in the CDR3. V was clipped by 2 bases and J by 0 bases, with 8 bases between them. CDR1 and CDR2 from the germline V gene are MNHEY and SMNVEV (reference sequence). CDR3 loop: CASSLGRHSYEQYF. For the CDR3, the DNA is TGTGCCAGCAGTTTAGGCAGGCACTCCTACGAGCAGTACTTC.

This clonotype was detected a few times. The genes are TRBV2 and TRBJ2-1; possible D gene TRBD2, 6 bases. The germline V gene encodes CDR1 SNHLY and CDR2 FYNNEI. The CDR3 extends over 15 amino acids. V was cut by 4 bases and J by 0 bases, with 10 bases left in between. In nucleotides, the CDR3 is TGTGCCAGCAGTGGGGAGGATGTCTCCTACAATGAGCAGTTCTTC. This translates into CASSGEDVSYNEQFF.